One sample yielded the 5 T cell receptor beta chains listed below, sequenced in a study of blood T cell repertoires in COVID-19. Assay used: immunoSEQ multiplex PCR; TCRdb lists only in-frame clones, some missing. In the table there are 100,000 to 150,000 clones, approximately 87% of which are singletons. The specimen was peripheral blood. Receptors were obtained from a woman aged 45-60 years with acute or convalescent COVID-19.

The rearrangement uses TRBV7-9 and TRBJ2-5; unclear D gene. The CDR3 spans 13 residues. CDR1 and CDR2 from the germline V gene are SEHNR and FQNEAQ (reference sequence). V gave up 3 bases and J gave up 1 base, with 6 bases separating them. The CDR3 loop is CASSFAGQETQYF. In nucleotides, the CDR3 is TGTGCCAGCAGCTTCGCCGGCCAAGAGACCCAGTACTTC.

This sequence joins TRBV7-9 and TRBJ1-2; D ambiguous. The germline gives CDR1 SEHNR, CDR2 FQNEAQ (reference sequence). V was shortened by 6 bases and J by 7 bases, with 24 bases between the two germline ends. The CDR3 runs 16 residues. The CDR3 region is CASSPTFLPQRSGYTF. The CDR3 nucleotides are TGTGCCAGCAGTCCAACCTTCCTCCCCCAGCGAAGTGGCTACACCTTC. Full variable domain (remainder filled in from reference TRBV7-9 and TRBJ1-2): DTGVSQNPRHKITKRGQNVTFRCDPISEHNRLYWYRQTLGQGPEFLTYFQNEAQLEKSRLLSDRFSAERPKGSFSTLEIQRTEQGDSAMYLCASSPTFLPQRSGYTFGSGTRLTVV.

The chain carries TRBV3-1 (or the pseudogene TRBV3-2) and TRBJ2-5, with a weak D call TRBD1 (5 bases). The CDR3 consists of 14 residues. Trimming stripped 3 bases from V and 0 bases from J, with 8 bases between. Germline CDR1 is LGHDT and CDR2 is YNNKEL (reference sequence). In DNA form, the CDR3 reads TGTGCCAGCAGCCAGCAGGGCAACCAAGAGACCCAGTACTTC. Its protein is CASSQQGNQETQYF.

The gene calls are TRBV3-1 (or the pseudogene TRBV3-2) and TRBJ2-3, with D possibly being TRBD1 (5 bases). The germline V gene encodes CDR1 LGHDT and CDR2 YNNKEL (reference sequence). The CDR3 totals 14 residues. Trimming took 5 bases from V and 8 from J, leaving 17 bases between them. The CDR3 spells CASSYVGGAGTQYF. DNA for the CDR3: TGTGCCAGCAGCTACGTCGGTGGGGCCGGTACGCAGTATTTT.

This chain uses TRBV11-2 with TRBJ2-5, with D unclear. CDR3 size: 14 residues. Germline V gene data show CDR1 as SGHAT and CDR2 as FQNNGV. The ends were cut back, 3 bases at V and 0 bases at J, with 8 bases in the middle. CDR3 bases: TGTGCCAGCAGCTTTTCCCCGTACCAAGAGACCCAGTACTTC. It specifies CASSFSPYQETQYF.